This TCR beta chain was observed in a study of cytomegalovirus exposure and HLA in healthy donors. PCR was performed using 60 Vbeta and 13 Jbeta primers. TCRdb keeps only in-frame clones here, not all; method: immunoSEQ multiplex PCR. This table has about 190,000 clones, about 77% appearing once. Germline CDR1 and CDR2: MGHRA and YSYEKL. The CDR3 runs 16 residues. Trimming took off 0 bases at V and 4 bases at J, with 15 bases between the two ends. As for this clone: Antigen specificity is unknown.

Findings and limits, study-wide: In an earlier analysis, about 87% or about 30%: the productive usage of most TCR beta V segments. A later analysis found common viral pathogens apparently linked to several of the most significant clusters. Later analysis placed DRB1 highest and HLA-C lowest in TCR association rates, which differed by HLA locus.

The J gene is TRBJ1-2, the V gene TRBV4-1, with TRBD1 as a possible D gene (5 bases). Source material: PBMCs. The sequence derives from a woman aged 25 to 39 in good health and CMV-seropositive. CDR3 DNA sequence: TGCGCCAGCAGCCAAGATCTCGGGAGGGGTGGCTATGGCTACACCTTC. This codes for CASSQDLGRGGYGYTF.